The 6 T cell receptor beta chains reported below all come from one sample, sequenced in a study of blood T cells in healthy people across ages. It was with a sample-barcoded 5' primer and a J-beta primer mix that a second PCR of roughly 7 to 12 cycles was run. TCRdb independently ran MiXCR on the 5' RACE reads; one entry per CDR3 protein. The table shows roughly 650,000 distinct CDR3 sequences, with about 32% occurring only once. Sample: blood. All receptors come from a woman older than 75 in good health.

This clonotype was seen many times. The V call is TRBV6-2 or TRBV6-3, the J call TRBJ1-5; 8 bases are a match to TRBD1. From germline, CDR1 is MNHEY and CDR2 SVGEGT. CDR3 length: 15 amino acids. V shed 6 bases, J shed 4 bases, and the junction held 8 bases outside the gene matches. CDR3 in DNA: TGTGCCAGCAGCCAAGGACAGGGAAGGAATCAGCCCCAGCATTTT. Its protein is CASSQGQGRNQPQHF.

The rearrangement joins TRBV7-9 to TRBJ1-3, with a weak D call TRBD1 (5 bases). Germline CDR1 reads SEHNR; CDR2 reads FQNEAQ (reference sequence). V was cut by 4 bases and J by 1 base, with 8 bases left in between. The CDR3 consists of 14 residues. The CDR3 region is CASSSRESGNTIYF. As DNA, the CDR3 is TGTGCCAGCAGCTCCAGGGAGTCTGGAAACACCATATATTTT.

V and J are TRBV7-9 and TRBJ1-5; unclear D gene. Germline CDR1 and CDR2: SEHNR and FQNEAQ (reference sequence). Deletions cut 4 bases from V and 7 bases from J, with 11 bases between. The CDR3 consists of 13 residues. Here the CDR3 DNA reads TGTGCCAGCAGCTCCGACGAGGGACAGCCCCAGCATTTT. This codes for CASSSDEGQPQHF.

Comment on this clonotype: This may be a read error: a much more frequent sequence differs by one nucleotide. The chain is built from TRBV28 and TRBJ1-2, with 8 positions matching TRBD1. Germline V gives CDR1 MDHEN, CDR2 SYDVKM. This CDR3 is built from 15 residues. The CDR3 protein is CASSPNGQGVHGCTF. CDR3 coding DNA: TGTGCCAGCAGTCCAAATGGACAGGGCGTTCATGGCTGCACCTTC.

About this clonotype: The junction does not match germline at one end; this may be a read error. J is TRBJ2-5 and V is TRBV4-2; TRBD1 might be the D (5 bases). The J call may be incorrect, as the DNA end agrees better with TRBJ2-1. Germline assignment: CDR1 LGHNA and CDR2 YNFKEQ. The CDR3 spans 13 residues. The CDR3 loop is CVSSQDSQETQFF. The CDR3 region has the DNA TGTGTCAGCAGCCAAGACAGCCAAGAGACCCAGTTCTTC.

This clonotype was picked up many times. The genes are TRBV6-5 and TRBJ2-5; D ambiguous. CDR3 length: 13 amino acids. Germline CDR1 MNHEY, CDR2 SVGAGI. V was pared by 2 bases and J by 1 base, with 5 bases between. The CDR3 is CASSYPPQETQYF. Here the CDR3 DNA reads TGTGCCAGCAGTTACCCCCCCCAAGAGACCCAGTACTTC.